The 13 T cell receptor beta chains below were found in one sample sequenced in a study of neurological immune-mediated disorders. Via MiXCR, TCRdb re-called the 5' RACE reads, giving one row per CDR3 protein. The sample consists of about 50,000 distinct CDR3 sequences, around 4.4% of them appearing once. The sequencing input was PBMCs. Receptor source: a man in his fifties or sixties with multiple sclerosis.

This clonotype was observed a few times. For the CDR3, the DNA is TGTGCCAGCAGCTCTACCCGGGGTCCTAGCACAGATACGCAGTATTTT. Its protein product is CASSSTRGPSTDTQYF. This chain connects TRBV6-5 to TRBJ2-3; a weak D match, TRBD2 (5 bases). In germline, CDR1 is MNHEY, CDR2 SVGAGI. V was pared by 6 bases and J by 0 bases, with 16 bases between. This CDR3 comprises 16 residues.

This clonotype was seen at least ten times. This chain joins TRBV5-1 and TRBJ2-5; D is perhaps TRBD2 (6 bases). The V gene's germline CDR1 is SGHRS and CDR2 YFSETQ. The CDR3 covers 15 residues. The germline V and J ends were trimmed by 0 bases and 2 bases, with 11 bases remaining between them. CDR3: CASSLVLREQETQYF. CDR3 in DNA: TGCGCCAGCAGCTTGGTCTTGCGGGAACAAGAGACCCAGTACTTC. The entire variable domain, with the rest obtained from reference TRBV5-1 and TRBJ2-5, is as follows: KAGVTQTPRYLIKTRGQQVTLSCSPISGHRSVSWYQQTPGQGLQFLFEYFSETQRNKGNFPGRFSGRQFSNSRSEMNVSTLELGDSALYLCASSLVLREQETQYFGPGTRLLVL.

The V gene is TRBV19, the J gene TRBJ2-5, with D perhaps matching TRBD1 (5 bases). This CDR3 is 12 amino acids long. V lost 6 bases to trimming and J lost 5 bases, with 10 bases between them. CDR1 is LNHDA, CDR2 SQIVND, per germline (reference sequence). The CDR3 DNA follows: TGTGCCAGTAGCGAGAACAGGGAGACCCAGTACTTC. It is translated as CASSENRETQYF.

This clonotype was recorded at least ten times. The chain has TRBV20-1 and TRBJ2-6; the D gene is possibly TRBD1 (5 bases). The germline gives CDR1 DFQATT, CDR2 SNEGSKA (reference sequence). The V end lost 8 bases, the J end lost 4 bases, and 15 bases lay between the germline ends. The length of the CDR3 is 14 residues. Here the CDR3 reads CSTSKGAGANVLTF. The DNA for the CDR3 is TGCAGTACCAGTAAAGGGGCAGGGGCCAACGTCCTGACTTTC.

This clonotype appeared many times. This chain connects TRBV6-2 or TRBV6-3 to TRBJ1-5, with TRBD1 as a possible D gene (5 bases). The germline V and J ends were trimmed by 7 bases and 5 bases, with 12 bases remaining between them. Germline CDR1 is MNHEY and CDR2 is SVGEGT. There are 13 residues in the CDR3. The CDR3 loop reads CASMAGVYQPQHF. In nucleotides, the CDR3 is TGTGCCAGCATGGCGGGGGTCTATCAGCCCCAGCATTTT.

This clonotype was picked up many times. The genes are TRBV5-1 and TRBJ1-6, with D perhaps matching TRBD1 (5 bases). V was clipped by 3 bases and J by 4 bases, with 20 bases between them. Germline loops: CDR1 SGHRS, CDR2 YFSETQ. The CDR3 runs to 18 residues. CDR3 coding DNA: TGCGCCAGCAGCTGGGGGACGTCCAGAGATGGATATAATTCACCCCTCCACTTT. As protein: CASSWGTSRDGYNSPLHF. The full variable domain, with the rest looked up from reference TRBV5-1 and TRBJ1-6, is KAGVTQTPRYLIKTRGQQVTLSCSPISGHRSVSWYQQTPGQGLQFLFEYFSETQRNKGNFPGRFSGRQFSNSRSEMNVSTLELGDSALYLCASSWGTSRDGYNSPLHFGNGTRLTVT.

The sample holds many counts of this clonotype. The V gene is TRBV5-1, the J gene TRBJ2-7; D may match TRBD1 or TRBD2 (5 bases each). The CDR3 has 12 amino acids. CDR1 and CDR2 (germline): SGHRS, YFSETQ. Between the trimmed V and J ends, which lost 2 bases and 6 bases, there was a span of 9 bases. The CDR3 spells CASSFVGAEQYF. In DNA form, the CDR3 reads TGCGCCAGCAGCTTTGTCGGGGCCGAGCAGTACTTC.

The CDR3 nucleotides read TGCGCCAGCGCCCGGGACGGAGCTCCCTACGAGCAGTACTTC. Translation gives CASARDGAPYEQYF. The chain carries TRBV5-1 and TRBJ2-7; TRBD1 or TRBD2 may be the D gene (5 bases each). CDR1 is SGHRS and CDR2 is YFSETQ in the germline V gene. The CDR3 is made up of 14 amino acids. Trimming shortened V by 7 bases and J by 2 bases, and 16 bases separated the two germline ends. The whole variable domain, remainder taken from reference TRBV5-1 and TRBJ2-7, is KAGVTQTPRYLIKTRGQQVTLSCSPISGHRSVSWYQQTPGQGLQFLFEYFSETQRNKGNFPGRFSGRQFSNSRSEMNVSTLELGDSALYLCASARDGAPYEQYFGPGTRLTVT.

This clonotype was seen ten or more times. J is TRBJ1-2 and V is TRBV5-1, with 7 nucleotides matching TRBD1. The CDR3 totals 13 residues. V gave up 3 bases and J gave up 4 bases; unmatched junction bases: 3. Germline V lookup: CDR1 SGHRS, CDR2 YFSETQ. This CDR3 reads CASSWDSTYGYTF. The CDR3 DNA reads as TGCGCCAGCAGCTGGGACAGCACCTATGGCTACACCTTC.

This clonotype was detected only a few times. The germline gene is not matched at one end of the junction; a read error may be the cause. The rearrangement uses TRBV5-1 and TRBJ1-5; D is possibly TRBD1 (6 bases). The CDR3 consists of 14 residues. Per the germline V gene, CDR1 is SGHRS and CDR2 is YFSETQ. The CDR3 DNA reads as TGCGCCAGCAGCTTGACAGGGTTGGGTCAGCCCCAGAATTTT. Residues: CASSLTGLGQPQNF.

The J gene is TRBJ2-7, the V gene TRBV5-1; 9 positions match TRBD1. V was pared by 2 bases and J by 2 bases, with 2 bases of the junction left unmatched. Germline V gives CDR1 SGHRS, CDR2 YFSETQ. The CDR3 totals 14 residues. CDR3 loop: CASSFGTGPYEQYF. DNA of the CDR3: TGCGCCAGCAGCTTCGGGACAGGGCCCTACGAGCAGTACTTC.

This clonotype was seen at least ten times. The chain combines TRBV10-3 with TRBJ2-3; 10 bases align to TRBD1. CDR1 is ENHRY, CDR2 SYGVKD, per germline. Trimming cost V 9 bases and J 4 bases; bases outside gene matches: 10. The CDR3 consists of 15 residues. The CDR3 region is CAIFDRGLSADTQYF. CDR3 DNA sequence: TGTGCCATATTCGACAGGGGGCTGTCGGCAGATACGCAGTATTTT.

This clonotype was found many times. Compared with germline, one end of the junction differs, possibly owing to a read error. For the CDR3, the DNA is TGTGCCAGCAGTGAAGCGACCGCCCATCAGCCCCAGAATTTT. Protein product: CASSEATAHQPQNF. The gene calls are TRBV2 and TRBJ1-5; D is unclear. The germline gives CDR1 SNHLY, CDR2 FYNNEI. The CDR3 is made up of 14 amino acids.